This entry is about one T cell receptor beta chain. Its antigen remains unidentified. No much larger clone is present one base from it, and per-base qualities are unavailable. The source of the sample is a study of T cell changes during pregnancy in multiple sclerosis (dated by TCRdb to about 2019). Concerning the study at large: The study examined how the T cell repertoire changed over the course of pregnancy in women with multiple sclerosis.

The germline V end is reduced by 5 bases and the J end by 5 bases; junction bases left unmatched: 8. According to the germline V gene, CDR1 reads SQVTM and CDR2 reads ANQGSEA. The CDR3 starts with the cysteine, ends with the phenylalanine, and has 15 residues. Solely the CDR3 DNA is kept, with 45 bases framed from the first base. Library creation used the immunoSEQ multiplex PCR assay. As stored in TCRdb, this immuneACCESS dataset retains in-frame rearrangements with V and J assigned. A fraction of the clones does not appear; measured against another copy, unresolved V genes explain less than half of the discrepancy, and the remainder lacks a known reason. The sample table records 35,000 to 45,000 clones; around 90% of these occur just once. The ten largest clones capture roughly 0.75% of the sample.

Sequencing used CD4+ T cells from peripheral blood mononuclear cells, obtained before pregnancy. The chain joins TRBV29-1 to TRBJ1-5, and 11 bases in between align with TRBD1. The TCR originated in a female donor with multiple sclerosis, enrolled in a pregnancy study. CDR3 region: CSVTGTGGYDQPQHF. DNA sequence: TGCAGCGTTACCGGGACAGGGGGATATGATCAGCCCCAGCATTTT.